The clone carrying this T cell receptor beta chain was observed a single time. What it binds is unknown. A CD45RA-negative memory subset and a CD45RA+ naive subset were separated from the CD4+ cells. Deep was the level used in running the assay. The assay was immunoSEQ multiplex PCR, and TCRdb's table has in-frame clones only and misses some. The sample shows approximately 980,000 clones, around 80% of them seen only once. This entry is derived from a study of shared clonotypes between healthy human individuals. Across the study: Samples came from two female and three male donors aged 18 to 49. Findings and caveats of the study: Clonotype sharing across four donors was observed for 5% to 6.5% of naive CD4 clonotypes.

The CDR3 totals 14 residues. Germline loops: CDR1 SGHRS, CDR2 YFSETQ. V was clipped by 5 bases and J by 8 bases, with 14 bases between them. Sequencing input: memory CD4+ T cells sorted from blood. Subset specified: CD45RA-negative fraction. The TCR originated in a man aged 18 to 29 in good health. The chain is built from TRBV5-1 and TRBJ1-6; perhaps TRBD1 as D (6 bases). This CDR3 is CASRFTGADSPLHF. The CDR3 DNA follows: TGCGCCAGCAGGTTTACGGGGGCGGATTCACCCCTCCACTTT.